This T cell receptor beta chain was sequenced for a study of blood T cells in healthy people across ages. Trimming removed 4 bases from V and 13 bases from J; junction bases left unmatched: 13. Germline V gives CDR1 LGHNA, CDR2 YNFKEQ. The CDR3 has 14 residues. The use of a sample-barcoded 5' primer and a J-beta primer mix characterized a second PCR of roughly 6 to 11 cycles. MiXCR was run by TCRdb on the 5' RACE reads, yielding one entry per CDR3 protein. The table lists about 1,400,000 distinct CDR3 sequences, 35% to 45% of them singletons, with roughly 7.9% in the top ten. This TCR was recovered from a woman aged 18 to 35 in good health. The sample taken for sequencing was blood. The rearrangement links TRBV4-2 to TRBJ2-4; 7 positions agree with TRBD2. Written as DNA, the CDR3 is TGTGCCAGCAGCCCTTGGTCTAGCGGCGATGAGCAGTACTTC. Protein: CASSPWSSGDEQYF.